One and the same sample provided the 18 T cell receptor beta chains below, sequenced in a study of breast tumors, draining lymph nodes, adjacent tissues. The lymph nodes were axillary draining lymph nodes from breast cancer patients. TCRdb independently ran MiXCR on the multiplex PCR reads; one entry per CDR3 protein. This table holds fewer than 150,000 distinct CDR3 sequences, 21% found once. The sample taken for sequencing was axillary lymph node tissue. The source of these receptors is a female donor with breast cancer. Some clones in this sample may be carry-over from other donors' samples.

This chain joins TRBV28 and TRBJ2-3, with D perhaps TRBD1 or TRBD2 (6 bases each). Per the germline V gene, CDR1 is MDHEN and CDR2 is SYDVKM. This CDR3 has 16 amino acids. V shed 7 bases and J shed 3 bases, with 20 bases lying between them. In DNA, the CDR3 is TGTGCCAGCATAGGGGGGATTGGGATTGAAACAGATACGCAGTATTTT. This encodes CASIGGIGIETDTQYF.

At least ten counts were recorded for this clonotype. V gene TRBV29-1 combines with J gene TRBJ1-4; 7 bases map to TRBD1. Germline V CDR1 and CDR2: SQVTM, ANQGSEA. The CDR3 extends over 15 amino acids. V trimming: 1 base; J trimming: 4 bases; junction bases outside the gene matches: 6. CDR3 DNA sequence: TGCAGCGTTGAAGTCGAGGACAGGTTTAATGAAAAACTGTTTTTT. The encoded protein is CSVEVEDRFNEKLFF.

This clonotype was observed at least ten times. J is TRBJ1-4 and V is TRBV5-1; D is ambiguous. The CDR3 runs 14 residues. Germline V CDR1 and CDR2: SGHRS, YFSETQ. Trimming removed 4 bases from V and 5 bases from J, with 12 bases in between. As DNA, the CDR3 is TGCGCCAGCAGCCTAGAGATGGGAAATGAAAAACTGTTTTTT. Encoded protein: CASSLEMGNEKLFF.

Points on this clonotype: A much larger clonotype is one base distant, so this may be a read error. DNA for the CDR3: TGTGCCAGTAGTGTGGGCGGAAATCAAGAGACCCAGTACTTC. It translates to CASSVGGNQETQYF. V gene TRBV19 combines with J gene TRBJ2-5; no definite D call. Trimming shortened V by 5 bases and J by 2 bases, and 12 bases separated the two germline ends. The germline V gene encodes CDR1 LNHDA and CDR2 SQIVND (reference sequence). The CDR3 extends over 14 amino acids.

The rearrangement links TRBV18 to TRBJ1-5; 7 bases match TRBD1. The length of the CDR3 is 15 residues. The ends lost 5 bases at V and 5 bases at J; junction bases unmatched: 9. Germline V lookup: CDR1 KGHSH, CDR2 LQKENI. The CDR3 DNA follows: TGTGCCAGCTCAAGTGCTGACAGGGAAGATCAGCCCCAGCATTTT. Translated: CASSSADREDQPQHF.

Note on this clonotype: The missing conserved phenylalanine or tryptophan at the end of this CDR3 makes a read error likely. This rearrangement joins TRBV3-1 to TRBJ2-7; the D is unclear. Germline V gives CDR1 LGHDT, CDR2 YNNKEL (reference sequence). Trimming left V 2 bases short and J 7 bases short, with 12 bases between. The CDR3 loop spans 13 amino acids. The CDR3 DNA reads TGTGCCAGCAGCCAAATGTTAAGTGCGGAGCAGTACCTC. Translating gives CASSQMLSAEQYL.

Turning to this clonotype: This may stem from a read error, because a much larger clone lies one nucleotide away. The V and J genes are TRBV6-2 or TRBV6-3 and TRBJ2-1; 8 bases align to TRBD1. This CDR3 contains 14 residues. The germline V gene encodes CDR1 MNHEY and CDR2 SVGEGT. As DNA, the CDR3 is TGTGCCAGCAACCCGGGACCAGGGGGCGATGAGCAGTCCTTC. This sequence encodes CASNPGPGGDEQSF.

Concerning this clonotype: A clone one base away is much larger, so this may be a read error. The chain joins TRBV19 to TRBJ1-2, with D perhaps matching TRBD1 (6 bases). The CDR3 is made up of 15 amino acids. Germline V gives CDR1 LNHDA, CDR2 SQIVND (reference sequence). Here the CDR3 reads CASSIGQAFNYGHTF. The CDR3 DNA is TGTGCCAGTAGTATAGGACAGGCCTTCAACTATGGCCACACCTTC.

This clonotype was picked up many times. CDR3 amino acids: CASSTAGTYEQYF. Here the CDR3 DNA reads TGTGCCAGCAGTACAGCGGGTACCTACGAGCAGTACTTC. The rearrangement links TRBV12-3 or TRBV12-4 to TRBJ2-7; D is possibly TRBD2 (6 bases). The V and J ends lost 5 bases and 2 bases respectively, with 10 bases between them. CDR3 length equals 13 residues.

Many counts were recorded for this clonotype. CDR3 coding DNA: TGTGCCAGCAGCTTGCAGGGTGCAACTAATGAAAAACTGTTTTTT. It encodes CASSLQGATNEKLFF. The chain links TRBV5-4 to TRBJ1-4; D is possibly TRBD1 (5 bases). V lost 1 base and J 0 bases, leaving 7 bases between the germline ends. Germline-derived CDR1 and CDR2 are SGHNT and YYREEE (reference sequence). There are 15 residues in the CDR3.

Only a few counts were recorded for this clonotype. The V and J genes are TRBV6-1 and TRBJ1-5; maybe TRBD1 (5 bases). CDR1 MNHNS and CDR2 SASEGT come from the germline V gene. Trimming stripped 4 bases from V and 0 bases from J, with 7 bases between. This CDR3 is 14 amino acids long. This CDR3 reads CASSGGFSNQPQHF. The CDR3 DNA is TGTGCCAGCAGTGGGGGGTTTAGCAATCAGCCCCAGCATTTT.

The sample holds many counts of this clonotype. The rearrangement links TRBV19 to TRBJ2-5; tentative D call: TRBD2 (6 bases). The CDR3 is 15 amino acids. V lost 3 bases and J lost 1, with 12 bases in between. Germline CDR1 reads LNHDA; CDR2 reads SQIVND (reference sequence). The CDR3 is CASSMRRGAQETQYF. CDR3 in DNA: TGTGCCAGTAGTATGAGGAGGGGTGCCCAAGAGACCCAGTACTTC.

There are many counts of this clonotype. The rearrangement joins TRBV7-6 to TRBJ1-3; no clear D. CDR1 is SGHVS, CDR2 FNYEAQ, per germline. The CDR3 spans 14 residues. The V end was cut by 5 bases, the J end by 1 base, with 9 bases between. Written as DNA, the CDR3 is TGTGCCAGCAGCCTCACACGGTCTGGAAACACCATATATTTT. Translating it yields CASSLTRSGNTIYF.

This clonotype showed up many times. CDR3 nucleotide sequence: TGTGCCAGCAGCCAAGGCCAGGGGACGAGCTCCTACGAGCAGTACTTC. It translates to CASSQGQGTSSYEQYF. The chain links TRBV4-2 to TRBJ2-7; D possibly corresponds to TRBD1 (6 bases). There are 16 residues in the CDR3. Germline CDR1 is LGHNA and CDR2 is YNFKEQ. V lost 1 base to trimming and J lost 0 bases, with 13 bases between them.

As to this clonotype: This clone may be a read error of a much larger clone one base away. This CDR3 reads CASSSNSGRQLNEQFF. The CDR3 DNA reads TGTGCCAGCTCATCAAATAGCGGGAGGCAATTGAATGAGCAGTTCTTC. The chain carries TRBV18 and TRBJ2-1, with TRBD2 identical over 10 bases. The length of the CDR3 is 16 residues. Germline V gene lookup returns CDR1 KGHSH and CDR2 LQKENI. After removal of 5 bases from V and 7 bases from J, the junction contained 11 bases not matched to a gene.

The J gene is TRBJ1-5, the V gene TRBV27; D perhaps matches TRBD1 (5 bases). Germline assignment: CDR1 MNHEY and CDR2 SMNVEV (reference sequence). V shed 3 bases and J shed 3 bases, with 9 bases lying between them. This CDR3 comprises 14 residues. The CDR3 sequence is CASSLAGINQPQHF. The DNA of the CDR3 is TGTGCCAGCAGTTTGGCAGGGATCAATCAGCCCCAGCATTTT.

Of note for this clonotype: Just one base apart from a much larger clone, this may be a read error. The chain recombines TRBV30 with TRBJ1-4; 8 bases are shared with TRBD1. This CDR3 is 13 amino acids long. Germline V gives CDR1 GTSNPN, CDR2 SVGIG (reference sequence). The CDR3 loop reads CAWNGQGYEKLLF. CDR3 nucleotide sequence: TGTGCCTGGAACGGACAGGGATATGAAAAACTGCTTTTT.

Concerning this clonotype: A much larger clone differs from this one at a single base, so this may be a read error. It is likely a read error, because the conserved phenylalanine at the end of the CDR3 is missing. The rearrangement links TRBV6-1 to TRBJ1-3; unclear D gene. V lost 3 bases and J lost 4, with 10 bases in between. The CDR3 extends over 14 amino acids. Germline assignment: CDR1 MNHNS and CDR2 SASEGT. The CDR3 loop is CASSDRRVGNTIYL. DNA for the CDR3: TGTGCCAGCAGTGACCGCCGAGTGGGAAACACCATATATCTT.